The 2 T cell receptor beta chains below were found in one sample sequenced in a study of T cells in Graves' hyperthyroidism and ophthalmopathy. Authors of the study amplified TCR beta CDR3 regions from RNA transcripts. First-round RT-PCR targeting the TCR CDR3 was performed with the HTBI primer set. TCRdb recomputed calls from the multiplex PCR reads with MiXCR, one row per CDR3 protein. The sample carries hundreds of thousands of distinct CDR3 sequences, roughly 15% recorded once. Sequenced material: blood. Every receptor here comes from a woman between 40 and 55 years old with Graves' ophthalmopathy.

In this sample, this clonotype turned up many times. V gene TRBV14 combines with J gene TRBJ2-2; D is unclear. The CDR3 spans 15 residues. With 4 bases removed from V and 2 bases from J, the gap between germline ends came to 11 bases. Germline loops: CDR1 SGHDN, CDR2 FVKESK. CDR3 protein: CASSPTAENTGELFF. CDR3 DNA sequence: TGTGCCAGCAGCCCTACAGCAGAAAACACCGGGGAGCTGTTTTTT.

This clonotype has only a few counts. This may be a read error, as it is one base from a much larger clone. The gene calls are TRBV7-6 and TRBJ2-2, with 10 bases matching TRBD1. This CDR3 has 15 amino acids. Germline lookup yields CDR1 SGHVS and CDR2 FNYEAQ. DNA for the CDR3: TGTGCCAGCCGGGACAGGGGTATGGGGGCCGGGGAGCCGTTTTTT. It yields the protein CASRDRGMGAGEPFF.